This TCR beta chain was found in a study of blood T cells in healthy people across ages. The CDR3 has 13 residues. CDR1 is GTSNPN, CDR2 SVGIG, per germline (reference sequence). Comments on this clonotype: One end of the junction fails to match germline, which may point to a read error.

The use of a sample-barcoded 5' primer and a J-beta primer mix characterized a second PCR of roughly 6 to 11 cycles. TCRdb used MiXCR to reprocess the 5' RACE reads, holding one entry per CDR3 protein. The profile shows hundreds of thousands of distinct CDR3 sequences, roughly two fifths of them singletons. The chain links TRBV30 to TRBJ1-1; 7 bases fit TRBD1. The sequence derives from a man older than 75 in good health. The source material was blood. CDR3 sequence: CAWIRGQDTEAFF. The CDR3 DNA sequence: TGTGCCTGGATCCGAGGACAGGACACCGAAGCTTTCTTT.